Many counts were recorded for the clone carrying this T cell receptor beta chain. Antigen: not known. Time point indicated: patch test 2, 6 weeks after DPC sensitization. Treatment given: therapeutic diphenylcyclopropenone sensitization with weekly scalp DPC. This sample stems from a study of human T cells and chemical hapten exposure. Study-level information: An area of 2 cm by 2 cm on upper inner arm skin received 2% DPC for sensitization. Mainly, slight library volume differences in the pool made TCR yields vary. Whole-study results and caveats: Counts of expanded TCRs at PT1 were positively correlated with patch test score. Expanded TCRs made up significantly more big CDR3 similarity clusters than controls did.

TCRdb processed the RACE reads anew with MiXCR; each CDR3 protein has one entry. Of some 70,000 distinct CDR3 sequences in the sample, 9% to 12% were seen once. The sequencing used whole blood, collected in connection with sensitization to the hapten diphenylcyclopropenone (DPC). The source is a woman between 50 and 59 years old with alopecia areata. Some clones in this sample may be carry-over from other donors' samples.

The CDR3, as DNA: TGTGCCAGCAGCGCAGGCTGGGCCCAAGAGACCCAGTACTTC. Its protein product is CASSAGWAQETQYF. The chain couples TRBV9 to TRBJ2-5; D is unresolved. This CDR3 contains 14 residues. Trimming cost V 3 bases and J 1 base, with 10 bases left between them. The V gene's germline CDR1 is SGDLS and CDR2 YYNGEE.